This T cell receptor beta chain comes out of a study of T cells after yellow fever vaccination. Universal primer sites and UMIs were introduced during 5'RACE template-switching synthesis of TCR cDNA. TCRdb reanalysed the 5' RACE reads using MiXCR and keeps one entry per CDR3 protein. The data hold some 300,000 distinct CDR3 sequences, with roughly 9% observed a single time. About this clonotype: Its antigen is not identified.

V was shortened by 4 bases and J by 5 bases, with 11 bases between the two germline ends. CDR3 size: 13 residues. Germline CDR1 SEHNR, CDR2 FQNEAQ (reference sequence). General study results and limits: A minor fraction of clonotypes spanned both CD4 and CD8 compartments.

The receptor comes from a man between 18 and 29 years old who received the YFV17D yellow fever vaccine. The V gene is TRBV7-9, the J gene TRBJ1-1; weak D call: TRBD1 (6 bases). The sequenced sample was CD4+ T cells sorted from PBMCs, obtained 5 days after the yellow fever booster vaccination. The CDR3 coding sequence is TGTGCCAGCAGCTCGACAGGTCAAACTGAAGCTTTCTTT. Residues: CASSSTGQTEAFF.